This TCR beta chain originates from a study of T cell repertoires in aging, cancer and after chemotherapy. Study as a whole: Healthy donor repertoires were recorded over several months to years and showed clear clonal overlap. Findings and caveats of the study: Rebound thymic output was suggested by rising median generation probability during chemotherapy in each cancer cohort.

V lost 7 bases to trimming and J lost 8 bases, with 17 bases between them. CDR3 length: 13 residues. Germline CDR1 reads MNHNS; CDR2 reads SASEGT. Peripheral blood genomic DNA, not sorted cells or RNA, was the template. Rearranged V-D-J TRB sequences were amplified with a mixed TRB-A/B primer pool. TCRdb passed the multiplex PCR reads through MiXCR, listing each CDR3 protein once. The sample includes approximately 7,800 distinct CDR3 sequences, roughly two fifths of them seen just once. Of note for this clonotype: The antigen is undetermined.

The chain links TRBV6-1 to TRBJ1-2; D might be TRBD1 (5 bases). Material for sequencing was blood. The sequence came from a human donor in good health. CDR3 nucleotide sequence: TGTGCCAGCACTTGGGGCACCCATGGAGGCTACACCTTC. Translation: CASTWGTHGGYTF.